Shown below are 14 T cell receptor beta chains from a single sample sequenced in a study of read filtering for tumor transcriptome and immune sequencing. Molecular barcoded adaptors covering alpha/delta and beta/gamma chains were used on approximately 400 ng RNA. TCRdb reprocessed the reads with MiXCR, giving one entry per CDR3 protein. The sample lists about 130,000 distinct CDR3 sequences; roughly 13% were seen once. Source material: a population of CD138-negative cells sorted from bone marrow. These receptors came from a donor aged 40 or over with multiple myeloma.

This clonotype showed up many times. V usage is TRBV29-1 and J usage is TRBJ2-3; D gene uncertain. Trimming removed 2 bases from V and 3 bases from J, with 12 bases in between. Per the germline V gene, CDR1 is SQVTM and CDR2 is ANQGSEA. This CDR3 contains 14 residues. CDR3 in amino acids: CSVELGSGTDTQYF. CDR3 coding DNA: TGCAGCGTTGAACTCGGCAGTGGGACAGATACGCAGTATTTT.

This clonotype was observed many times. V usage is TRBV29-1 and J usage is TRBJ2-2; D is unresolved. Trimming shortened V by 1 base and J by 3 bases, and 9 bases separated the two germline ends. This CDR3 contains 14 residues. Germline V gene data show CDR1 as SQVTM and CDR2 as ANQGSEA. CDR3 coding DNA: TGCAGCGTTGAAGGGACCCTTCACACCGGGGAGCTGTTTTTT. As protein: CSVEGTLHTGELFF.

In this sample, this clonotype turned up many times. This chain joins TRBV7-9 and TRBJ1-5, with 9 bases identical to TRBD1. There are 13 residues in the CDR3. Germline CDR1 reads SEHNR; CDR2 reads FQNEAQ (reference sequence). The trim removed 3 bases at V and 7 bases at J, leaving 1 base unmatched. CDR3 sequence reads: CASSFDRGQPQHF. CDR3 sequence (DNA): TGTGCCAGCAGCTTCGACAGGGGGCAGCCCCAGCATTTT.

This clonotype came up a few times. In this CDR3 the conserved last residue, phenylalanine or tryptophan, is missing, so a read error is likely. The chain carries TRBV12-3 or TRBV12-4 and TRBJ2-3; the D is unclear. The CDR3 is 11 residues long. V gave up 8 bases and J gave up 4 bases, with 7 bases separating them. CDR3 DNA sequence: TGTGCCAGCCTTGGGGCAGATACGCAGTATTCT. This gives the protein CASLGADTQYS.

This clonotype occurred a few times. V gene TRBV3-1 combines with J gene TRBJ1-2; no firm D call. V lost 0 bases and J 4 bases, leaving 9 bases between the germline ends. This CDR3 contains 14 residues. Germline V CDR1 and CDR2: LGHDT, YNNKEL (reference sequence). The CDR3 loop reads CASSQDHQSYGYTF. In DNA form, the CDR3 reads TGTGCCAGCAGCCAAGATCATCAGTCCTATGGCTACACCTTC.

This clonotype is large. The chain links TRBV11-2 to TRBJ2-1, with 7 bases identical to TRBD2. This CDR3 is built from 17 residues. Germline-derived CDR1 and CDR2 are SGHAT and FQNNGV. V dropped 5 bases and J dropped 6; count of bases not matched to a gene: 16. The CDR3 sequence: CASSGARDGLEANEQFF. The DNA of the CDR3 is TGTGCCAGCAGCGGGGCCCGTGATGGACTAGAGGCCAATGAGCAGTTCTTC.

This clonotype was observed at least ten times. The chain has TRBV20-1 and TRBJ2-1; the D call may be TRBD1 or TRBD2 (5 bases each). The V gene lost 4 bases and the J gene lost 2 bases, with 12 bases spanning the gap. CDR3 length: 14 residues. CDR1 is DFQATT, CDR2 SNEGSKA, per germline (reference sequence). CDR3 DNA: TGCAGTGCTACCCGGGACGGAACCTACAATGAGCAGTTCTTC. Amino acids: CSATRDGTYNEQFF.

This clonotype was observed many times. The chain couples TRBV7-3 to TRBJ2-1; no definite D call. Germline values: CDR1 SGHTA, CDR2 FQGTGA. This CDR3 spans 13 amino acids. V lost 3 bases and J lost 4, with 7 bases in between. Here the CDR3 DNA reads TGTGCCAGCAGCTTTGACGGATACAATGAGCAGTTCTTC. This encodes CASSFDGYNEQFF.

This clonotype was counted at least ten times. The chain's CDR3 is CAAGLAGTNEQFF. The CDR3 region has the DNA TGCGCCGCAGGCCTAGCGGGCACCAATGAGCAGTTCTTC. The V gene is TRBV5-1, the J gene TRBJ2-1; 8 bases map to TRBD2. The germline V gene has CDR1 SGHRS and CDR2 YFSETQ. V lost 10 bases to trimming and J lost 6 bases; unmatched junction nucleotides: 9. The CDR3 extends over 13 amino acids.

This clonotype has just one count. This may come from a read error, since a much larger clone is one base off. The chain carries TRBV5-1 and TRBJ2-6; TRBD1 is a possible D gene (6 bases). V was trimmed by 4 bases and J by 2 bases, leaving 10 bases between them. This CDR3 has 15 residues. Per germline, CDR1 SGHRS and CDR2 YFSETQ. CDR3 amino acids: CASSIRQAGANVLTF. The CDR3 DNA is TGCGCCAGCAGCATCAGACAGGCTGGGGCCAACGTCCTGACTTTC.

The sample holds many counts of this clonotype. J is TRBJ1-5 and V is TRBV10-3; D uncertain. V lost 4 bases, J lost 3 bases, and 10 bases lay in between. CDR1 ENHRY and CDR2 SYGVKD come from the germline V gene. CDR3 size: 14 residues. CDR3 in amino acids: CAISGSGDNQPQHF. Here the CDR3 DNA reads TGTGCCATCAGTGGATCTGGGGACAATCAGCCCCAGCATTTT.

This clonotype was picked up many times. J is TRBJ1-6 and V is TRBV11-3; D unresolved. V shed 0 bases and J shed 8 bases, with 11 bases lying between them. CDR3 size: 15 residues. Germline loops: CDR1 SGHNT, CDR2 YENEEA. CDR3 in DNA: TGTGCCAGCAGCTTAGATCTCACAGAACATTCACCCCTCCACTTT. It encodes CASSLDLTEHSPLHF.

This clonotype was seen repeatedly, ten times or more. CDR3 bases: TGCAGCGTTGAAGTTGAGACCCAGTACTTC. It is translated as CSVEVETQYF. This chain links TRBV29-1 with TRBJ2-5; D remains ambiguous. The CDR3 runs to 10 residues. Germline V gene data show CDR1 as SQVTM and CDR2 as ANQGSEA. Trimming pared 1 base from V and 5 bases from J, leaving 2 bases between.

This clonotype turned up a few times. Just one base apart from a much larger clone, this may be a read error. The V call is TRBV20-1, the J call TRBJ2-7, with 7 bases matching TRBD1. V was clipped by 1 base and J by 9 bases; unmatched bases: 9. The CDR3 covers 13 residues. CDR1 is DFQATT and CDR2 is SNEGSKA in the germline V gene (reference sequence). This CDR3 is CSARVQGMRGQYF. The CDR3 DNA sequence: TGCAGTGCTAGAGTACAGGGGATGCGCGGGCAGTACTTC.